The TCR beta chain under discussion was sequenced for a study of blood T cell repertoires in COVID-19. Study information: Samples of COVID-19 (acute and convalescent) were obtained from the United States, Italy and Spain. From T cells, B-cell-depleted T cells, or PBMCs came the material, which was cDNA or gDNA.

The CDR3 totals 16 residues. Per the germline V gene, CDR1 is LNHDA and CDR2 is SQIVND (reference sequence). The V segment lost 4 bases and the J segment 3 bases; nucleotides outside the gene matches: 10. As originally analysed: Estimated nucleated cell counts came from reference gene primer amplification. TCRdb keeps only in-frame clones here, not all; method: immunoSEQ multiplex PCR. V and J calls and clone size are given by that table; D and trimming were obtained from the DNA. Of about 260,000 clones in the sample, around nine tenths were seen once. The sequence derives from a man aged 35-49 years who had recovered from COVID-19. The rearrangement uses TRBV19 and TRBJ1-2, with 8 bases matching TRBD1. Sequenced: peripheral blood. This CDR3 reads CASSNTPGQEYYGYTF. DNA for the CDR3: TGTGCCAGTAGTAACACCCCGGGACAGGAATACTATGGCTACACCTTC.